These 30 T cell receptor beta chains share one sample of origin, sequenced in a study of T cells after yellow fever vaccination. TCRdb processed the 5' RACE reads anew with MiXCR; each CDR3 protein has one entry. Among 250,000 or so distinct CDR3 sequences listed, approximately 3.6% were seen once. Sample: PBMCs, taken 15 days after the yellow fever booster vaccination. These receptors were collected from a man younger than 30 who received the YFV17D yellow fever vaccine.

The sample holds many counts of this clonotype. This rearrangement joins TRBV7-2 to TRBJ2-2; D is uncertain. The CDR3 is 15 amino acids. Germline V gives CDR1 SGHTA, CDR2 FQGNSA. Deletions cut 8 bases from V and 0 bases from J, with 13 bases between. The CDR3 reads CASLIGHPNTGELFF. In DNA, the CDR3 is TGTGCCAGCCTAATTGGCCACCCGAACACCGGGGAGCTGTTTTTT.

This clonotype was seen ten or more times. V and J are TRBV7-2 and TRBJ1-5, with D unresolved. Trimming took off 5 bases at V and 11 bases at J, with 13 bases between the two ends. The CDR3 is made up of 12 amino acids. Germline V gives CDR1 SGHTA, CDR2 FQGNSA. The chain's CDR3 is CASSPLLGTQHF. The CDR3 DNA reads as TGTGCCAGCAGCCCCCTTCTAGGGACCCAGCATTTT. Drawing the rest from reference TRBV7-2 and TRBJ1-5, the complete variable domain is GAGVSQSPSNKVTEKGKDVELRCDPISGHTALYWYRQSLGQGLEFLIYFQGNSAPDKSGLPSDRFSAERTGGSVSTLTIQRTQQEDSAVYLCASSPLLGTQHFGDGTRLSIL.

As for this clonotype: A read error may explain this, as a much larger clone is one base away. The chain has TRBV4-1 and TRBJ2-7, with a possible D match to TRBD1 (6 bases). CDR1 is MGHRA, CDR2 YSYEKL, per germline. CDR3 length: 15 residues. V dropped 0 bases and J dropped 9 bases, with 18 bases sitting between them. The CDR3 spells CASSQEGGRGGGQYV. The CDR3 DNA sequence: TGCGCCAGCAGCCAAGAGGGTGGCAGGGGTGGTGGGCAGTACGTC.

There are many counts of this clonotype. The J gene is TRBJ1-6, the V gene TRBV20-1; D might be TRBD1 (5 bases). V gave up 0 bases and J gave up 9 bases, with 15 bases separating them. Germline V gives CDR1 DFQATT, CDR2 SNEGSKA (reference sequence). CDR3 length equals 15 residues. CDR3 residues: CSARDPRAGSSPLHF. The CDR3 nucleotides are TGCAGTGCTAGAGATCCAAGGGCAGGGAGTTCACCCCTCCACTTT.

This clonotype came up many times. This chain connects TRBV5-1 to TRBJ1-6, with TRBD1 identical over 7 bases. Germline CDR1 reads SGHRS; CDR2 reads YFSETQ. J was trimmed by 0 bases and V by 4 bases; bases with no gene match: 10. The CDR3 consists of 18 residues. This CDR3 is CASSEGQERSSYNSPLHF. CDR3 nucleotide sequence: TGCGCCAGCAGCGAAGGACAGGAAAGGAGCTCCTATAATTCACCCCTCCACTTT.

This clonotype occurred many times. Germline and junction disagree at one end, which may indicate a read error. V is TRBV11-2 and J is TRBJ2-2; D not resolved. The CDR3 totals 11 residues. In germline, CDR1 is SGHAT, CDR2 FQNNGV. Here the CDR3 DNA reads TGTGCCAGCAGATTAGACCGGGAGCTGTTTTTT. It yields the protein CASRLDRELFF.

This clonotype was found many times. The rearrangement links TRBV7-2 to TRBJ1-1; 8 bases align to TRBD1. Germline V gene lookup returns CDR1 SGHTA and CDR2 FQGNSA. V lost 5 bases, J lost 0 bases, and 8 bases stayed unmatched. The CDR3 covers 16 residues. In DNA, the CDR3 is TGTGCCAGCAGCCCCCGACAGGGGTTAATGAACACTGAAGCTTTCTTT. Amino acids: CASSPRQGLMNTEAFF. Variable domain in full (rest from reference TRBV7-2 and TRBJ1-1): GAGVSQSPSNKVTEKGKDVELRCDPISGHTALYWYRQSLGQGLEFLIYFQGNSAPDKSGLPSDRFSAERTGGSVSTLTIQRTQQEDSAVYLCASSPRQGLMNTEAFFGQGTRLTVV.

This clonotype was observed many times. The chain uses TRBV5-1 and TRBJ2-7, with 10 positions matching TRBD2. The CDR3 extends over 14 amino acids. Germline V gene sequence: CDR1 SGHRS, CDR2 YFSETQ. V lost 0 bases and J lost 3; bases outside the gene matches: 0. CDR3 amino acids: CASSLGTSGYEQYF. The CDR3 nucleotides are TGCGCCAGCAGCTTGGGGACTAGCGGCTACGAGCAGTACTTC.

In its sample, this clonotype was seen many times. CDR3 residues: CASSLVTGDTGELFF. CDR3 sequence (DNA): TGTGCCAGCAGTCTCGTCACAGGGGACACCGGGGAGCTGTTTTTT. This chain links TRBV27 with TRBJ2-2, with TRBD1 matching over 7 bases. J lost 3 bases, V lost 5 bases, and 6 bases had no gene match. This CDR3 region has 15 residues. The germline gives CDR1 MNHEY, CDR2 SMNVEV (reference sequence).

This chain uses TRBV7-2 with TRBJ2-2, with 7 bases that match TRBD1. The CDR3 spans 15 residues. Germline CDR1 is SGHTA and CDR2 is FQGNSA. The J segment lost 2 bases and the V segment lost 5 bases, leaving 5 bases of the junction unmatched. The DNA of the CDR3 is TGTGCCAGCAGCACCCGGGACAGTAACACCGGGGAGCTGTTTTTT. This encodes CASSTRDSNTGELFF.

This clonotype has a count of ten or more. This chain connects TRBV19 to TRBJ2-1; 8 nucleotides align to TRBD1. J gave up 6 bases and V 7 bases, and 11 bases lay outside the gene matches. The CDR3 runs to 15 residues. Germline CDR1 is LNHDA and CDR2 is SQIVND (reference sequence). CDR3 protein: CASIPGQGATNEQFF. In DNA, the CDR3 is TGTGCCAGTATCCCTGGACAGGGAGCTACCAATGAGCAGTTCTTC.

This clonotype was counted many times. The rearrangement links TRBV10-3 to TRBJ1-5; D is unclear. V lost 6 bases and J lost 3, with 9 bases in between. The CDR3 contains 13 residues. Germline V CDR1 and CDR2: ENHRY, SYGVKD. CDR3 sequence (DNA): TGTGCCATCAGCGGGAATTTCAATCAGCCCCAGCATTTT. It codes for CAISGNFNQPQHF.

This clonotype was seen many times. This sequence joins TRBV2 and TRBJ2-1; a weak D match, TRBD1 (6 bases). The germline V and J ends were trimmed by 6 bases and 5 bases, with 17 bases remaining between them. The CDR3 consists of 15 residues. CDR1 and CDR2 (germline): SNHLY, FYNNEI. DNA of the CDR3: TGTGCCAGCAGAGGCCAGGGGTTTGAGGACAATGAGCAGTTCTTC. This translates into CASRGQGFEDNEQFF.

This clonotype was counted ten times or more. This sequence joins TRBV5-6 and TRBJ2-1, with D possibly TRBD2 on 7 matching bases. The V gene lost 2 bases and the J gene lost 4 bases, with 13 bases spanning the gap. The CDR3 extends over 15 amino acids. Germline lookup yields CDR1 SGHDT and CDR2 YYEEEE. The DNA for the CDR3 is TGTGCCAGCAGCTTCGGGGGGCGGAGATACAATGAGCAGTTCTTC. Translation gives CASSFGGRRYNEQFF.

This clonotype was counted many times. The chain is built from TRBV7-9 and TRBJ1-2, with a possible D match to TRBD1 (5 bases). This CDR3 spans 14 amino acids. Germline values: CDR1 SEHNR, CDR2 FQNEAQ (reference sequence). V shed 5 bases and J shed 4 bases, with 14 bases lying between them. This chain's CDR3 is CASSPQGGPYGYTF. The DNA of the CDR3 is TGTGCCAGCAGCCCCCAGGGAGGCCCCTATGGCTACACCTTC. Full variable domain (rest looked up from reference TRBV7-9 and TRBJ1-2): DTGVSQNPRHKITKRGQNVTFRCDPISEHNRLYWYRQTLGQGPEFLTYFQNEAQLEKSRLLSDRFSAERPKGSFSTLEIQRTEQGDSAMYLCASSPQGGPYGYTFGSGTRLTVV.

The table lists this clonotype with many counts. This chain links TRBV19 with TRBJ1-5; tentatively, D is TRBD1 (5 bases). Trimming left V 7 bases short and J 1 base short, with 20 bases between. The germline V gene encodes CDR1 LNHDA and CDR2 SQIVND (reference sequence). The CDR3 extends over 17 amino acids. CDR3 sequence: CASIEGARYKSNQPQHF. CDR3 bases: TGTGCCAGTATCGAAGGGGCTCGATACAAAAGCAATCAGCCCCAGCATTTT.

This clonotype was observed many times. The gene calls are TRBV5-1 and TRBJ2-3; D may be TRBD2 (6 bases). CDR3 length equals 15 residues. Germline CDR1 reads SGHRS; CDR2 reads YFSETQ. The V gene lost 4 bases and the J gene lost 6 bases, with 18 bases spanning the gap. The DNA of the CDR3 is TGCGCCAGCAGCATTGGTCTGACCCGGGGGGATACGCAGTATTTT. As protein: CASSIGLTRGDTQYF.

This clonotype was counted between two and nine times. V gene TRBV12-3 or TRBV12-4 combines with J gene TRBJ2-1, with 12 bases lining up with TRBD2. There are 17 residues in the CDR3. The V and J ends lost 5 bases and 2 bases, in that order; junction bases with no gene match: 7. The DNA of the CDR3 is TGTGCCAGCAGTCCGAGACTAGCGGGGGTCCCCTACAATGAGCAGTTCTTC. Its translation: CASSPRLAGVPYNEQFF.

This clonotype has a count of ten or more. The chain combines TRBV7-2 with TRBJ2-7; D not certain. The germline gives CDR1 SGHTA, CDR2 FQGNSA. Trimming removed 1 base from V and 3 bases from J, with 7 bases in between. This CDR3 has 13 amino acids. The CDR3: CASSLGRHYEQYV. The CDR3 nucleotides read TGTGCCAGCAGCTTAGGCAGGCACTACGAGCAGTACGTC.

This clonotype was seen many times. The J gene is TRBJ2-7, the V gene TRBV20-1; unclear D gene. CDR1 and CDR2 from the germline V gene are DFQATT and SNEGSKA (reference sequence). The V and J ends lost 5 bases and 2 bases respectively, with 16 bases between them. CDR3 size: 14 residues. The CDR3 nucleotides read TGCAGTGCTTTGACACTTTGGAAAACCTACGAGCAGTACGTC. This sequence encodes CSALTLWKTYEQYV.

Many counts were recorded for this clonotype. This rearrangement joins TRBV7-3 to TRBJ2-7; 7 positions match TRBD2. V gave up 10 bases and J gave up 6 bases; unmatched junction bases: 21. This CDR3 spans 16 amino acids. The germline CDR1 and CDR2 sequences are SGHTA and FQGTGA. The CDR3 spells CAIKPGGCSGTGEQYV. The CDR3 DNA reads TGTGCCATCAAGCCCGGGGGGTGTTCAGGGACGGGCGAGCAGTACGTC.

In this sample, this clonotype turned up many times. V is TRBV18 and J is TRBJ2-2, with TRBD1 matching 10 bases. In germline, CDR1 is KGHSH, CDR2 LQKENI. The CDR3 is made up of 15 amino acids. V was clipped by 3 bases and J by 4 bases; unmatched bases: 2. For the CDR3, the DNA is TGTGCCAGCTCACCGGGACAGGGGCGCACCGGGGAGCTGTTTTTT. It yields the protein CASSPGQGRTGELFF.

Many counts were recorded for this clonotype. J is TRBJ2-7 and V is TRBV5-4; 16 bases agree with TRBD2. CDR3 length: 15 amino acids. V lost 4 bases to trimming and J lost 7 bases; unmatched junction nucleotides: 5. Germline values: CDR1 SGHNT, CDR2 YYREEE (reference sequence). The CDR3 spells CASSPGTSGGEEQYF. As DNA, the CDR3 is TGTGCCAGCAGCCCCGGGACTAGCGGGGGGGAAGAGCAGTACTTC.

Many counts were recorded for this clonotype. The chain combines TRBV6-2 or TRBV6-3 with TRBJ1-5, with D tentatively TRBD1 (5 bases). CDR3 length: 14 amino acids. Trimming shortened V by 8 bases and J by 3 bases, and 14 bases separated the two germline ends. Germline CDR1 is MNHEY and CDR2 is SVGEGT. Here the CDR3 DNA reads TGTGCCAGCGAAGGCAGGGCGGCCAATCAGCCCCAGCATTTT. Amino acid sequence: CASEGRAANQPQHF.

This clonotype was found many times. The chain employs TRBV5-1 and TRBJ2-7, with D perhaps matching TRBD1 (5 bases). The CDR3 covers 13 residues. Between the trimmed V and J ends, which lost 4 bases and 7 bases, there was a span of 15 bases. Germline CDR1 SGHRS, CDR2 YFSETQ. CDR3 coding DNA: TGCGCCAGCAGCCTGGGGCCTGGTCGTGAGCAGTACTTC. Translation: CASSLGPGREQYF.

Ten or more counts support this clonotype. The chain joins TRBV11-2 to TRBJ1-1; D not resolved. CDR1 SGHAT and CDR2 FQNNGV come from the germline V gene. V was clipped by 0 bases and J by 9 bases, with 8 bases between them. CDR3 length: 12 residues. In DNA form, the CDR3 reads TGTGCCAGCAGCTTAGATGGAGGGAAAGCTTTCTTT. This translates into CASSLDGGKAFF.

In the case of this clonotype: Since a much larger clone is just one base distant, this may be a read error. For the CDR3, the DNA is TGTGCCAGCTGTCGGACAGGGGTTGGTGATACGCAGTATTTT. Translation gives CASCRTGVGDTQYF. The genes are TRBV5-4 and TRBJ2-3, with 9 bases that match TRBD1. The CDR3 is 14 amino acids. Trimming cost V 7 bases and J 6 bases; bases outside gene matches: 9. Germline CDR1 reads SGHNT; CDR2 reads YYREEE (reference sequence).

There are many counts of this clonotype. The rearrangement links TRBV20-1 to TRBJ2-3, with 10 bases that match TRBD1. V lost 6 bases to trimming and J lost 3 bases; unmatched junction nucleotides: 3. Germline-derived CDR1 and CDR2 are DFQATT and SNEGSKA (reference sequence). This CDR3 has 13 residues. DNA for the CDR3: TGCAGTGCCCGGGGACAGGGGACAGATACGCAGTATTTT. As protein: CSARGQGTDTQYF.

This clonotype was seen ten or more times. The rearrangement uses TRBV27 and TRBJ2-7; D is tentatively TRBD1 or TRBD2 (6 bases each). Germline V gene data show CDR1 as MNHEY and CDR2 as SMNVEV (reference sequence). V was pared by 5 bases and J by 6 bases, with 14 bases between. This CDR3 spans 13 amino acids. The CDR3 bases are TGTGCCAGCAGTGTCACGGGGGCGGTCGAGCAGTACTTC. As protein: CASSVTGAVEQYF.

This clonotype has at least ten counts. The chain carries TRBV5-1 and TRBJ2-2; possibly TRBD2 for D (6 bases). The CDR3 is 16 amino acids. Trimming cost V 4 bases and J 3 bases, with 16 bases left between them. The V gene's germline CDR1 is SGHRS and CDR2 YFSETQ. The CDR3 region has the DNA TGCGCCAGCAGCCGGGACTTAGCCGGCGACACCGGGGAGCTGTTTTTT. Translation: CASSRDLAGDTGELFF.